This entry lists 4 T cell receptor beta chains sequenced from one sample in a study of metastatic and nonmetastatic thyroid tumors. Thyroid surgery had not been preceded by any treatment in any patient. MiXCR reprocessed the PCR reads for TCRdb. Among about 27,000 clones listed, approximately 15% were seen once. The sample consisted of blood. All receptors come from a male donor with papillary thyroid cancer or a benign thyroid nodule (not recorded which). Some clones in this sample may be carry-over from other donors' samples.

This clone came up many times. The V and J genes are TRBV6-1 and TRBJ2-2, with D unclear. The CDR3 totals 13 residues. Trimming took 6 bases from V and 5 from J, leaving 10 bases between them. Germline CDR1 MNHNS, CDR2 SASEGT. The DNA for the CDR3 is TGTGCCAGCAGGTATACAGAAACCGGGGAGCTGTTTTTT. It specifies CASRYTETGELFF.

Note on this clone: At one end the junction does not follow the germline gene, possibly because of a read error. V is TRBV5-1 and J is TRBJ2-7, with 7 bases identical to TRBD2. The CDR3 has 16 amino acids. Germline V gives CDR1 SGHRS, CDR2 YFSETQ. The chain's CDR3 is CASSSGGFQEPYEKYF. The DNA of the CDR3 is TGCGCCAGCAGCTCGGGGGGATTCCAAGAGCCCTACGAGAAGTACTTC.

Only a few counts were recorded for this clone. Being one base from a much bigger clone, this may be a read error. The genes are TRBV3-1 and TRBJ1-5; no definite D call. There are 15 residues in the CDR3. Germline CDR1 is LGHDT and CDR2 is YNNKEL (reference sequence). The CDR3 loop is CASSQGAVSNQPRHF. The DNA of the CDR3 is TGTGCCAGCAGCCAAGGGGCCGTTAGCAATCAGCCCCGGCATTTT.

Turning to this clone: A junction end diverges from the germline sequence, so it may reflect a read error. CDR3 amino acids: CASSKEPASGQFF. The DNA for the CDR3 is TGTGCCAGCAGCAAAGAACCAGCTAGCGGGCAGTTCTTC. The rearrangement uses TRBV3-1 and TRBJ2-1, with TRBD2 identical over 7 bases. The CDR3 extends over 13 amino acids. Per the germline V gene, CDR1 is LGHDT and CDR2 is YNNKEL (reference sequence).